The 11 T cell receptor beta chains listed next were all sequenced from one sample in a study of blood T cell repertoires in COVID-19. Profiling relied on immunoSEQ multiplex PCR, and the TCRdb table lists in-frame clones only, not all of them. The profile shows about 200,000 clones, about 86% of them singletons. Material: PBMCs or T cells enriched from blood (not recorded which). These receptors originate from a man between 40 and 49 years old who had recovered from COVID-19.

The rearrangement joins TRBV10-1 to TRBJ1-1, with D hard to call. Trimming took 0 bases from V and 8 from J, leaving 13 bases between them. This CDR3 spans 14 amino acids. Germline values: CDR1 WNHNN, CDR2 SYGVQD (reference sequence). Written as DNA, the CDR3 is TGCGCCAGCAGTGAGTCTAACGGCCCGGGGGAAGCTTTCTTT. Its translation: CASSESNGPGEAFF.

V is TRBV4-1 and J is TRBJ2-7; 7 nucleotides match TRBD1. Germline V gives CDR1 MGHRA, CDR2 YSYEKL. The junction had 10 bases not matched to a gene; V was cut back by 0 bases and J by 2 bases. This CDR3 spans 17 amino acids. CDR3 DNA sequence: TGCGCCAGCAGCCAAGATATTTGGACAGGATCAGCCTACGAGCAGTACTTC. It encodes CASSQDIWTGSAYEQYF.

The chain joins TRBV5-4 to TRBJ2-6; D possibly corresponds to TRBD2 (5 bases). The CDR3 has 17 residues. V was shortened by 4 bases and J by 0 bases, with 14 bases between the two germline ends. Germline-derived CDR1 and CDR2 are SGHNT and YYREEE (reference sequence). The CDR3 sequence is CASSPAGRASGANVLTF. The CDR3 nucleotides read TGTGCCAGCAGCCCCGCCGGGCGGGCCTCTGGGGCCAACGTCCTGACTTTC. Complete variable domain (other parts from reference TRBV5-4 and TRBJ2-6): ETGVTQSPTHLIKTRGQQVTLRCSSQSGHNTVSWYQQALGQGPQFIFQYYREEENGRGNFPPRFSGLQFPNYSSELNVNALELDDSALYLCASSPAGRASGANVLTFGAGSRLTVL.

On this clone itself: Additional DNA sequences in this sample encode the identical CDR3. The chain employs TRBV11-3 and TRBJ1-1; D gene unclear. The CDR3 sequence is 13 residues long. CDR1 SGHNT and CDR2 YENEEA come from the germline V gene. Trimming shortened V by 3 bases and J by 4 bases, and 9 bases separated the two germline ends. CDR3 sequence reads: CASSFTGGTEAFF. The CDR3 nucleotides read TGTGCCAGCAGCTTTACGGGTGGCACTGAAGCTTTCTTT. Full variable domain (outside the CDR3, taken from reference TRBV11-3 and TRBJ1-1): EAGVVQSPRYKIIEKKQPVAFWCNPISGHNTLYWYLQNLGQGPELLIRYENEEAVDDSQLPKDRFSAERLKGVDSTLKIQPAELGDSAVYLCASSFTGGTEAFFGQGTRLTVV.

The chain uses TRBV6-5 and TRBJ1-6; 9 nucleotides align to TRBD1. CDR3 length equals 15 residues. With 6 bases clipped from V and 9 bases from J, the junction kept 9 bases outside the gene matches. Per germline, CDR1 MNHEY and CDR2 SVGAGI. The CDR3 nucleotides read TGTGCCAGCAGACCCGCCGGGACAGGGAGTTCACCCCTCCACTTT. It encodes CASRPAGTGSSPLHF.

The rearrangement uses TRBV2 and TRBJ1-3; 7 bases align to TRBD1. V dropped 1 base and J dropped 3; count of bases not matched to a gene: 3. The CDR3 covers 15 residues. CDR1 is SNHLY, CDR2 FYNNEI, per germline. DNA for the CDR3: TGTGCCAGCAGTGAAGTGGCAGGGGGTGGAAACACCATATATTTT. Amino acid sequence: CASSEVAGGGNTIYF. Full variable domain (missing parts from reference TRBV2 and TRBJ1-3): EPEVTQTPSHQVTQMGQEVILRCVPISNHLYFYWYRQILGQKVEFLVSFYNNEISEKSEIFDDQFSVERPDGSNFTLKIRSTKLEDSAMYFCASSEVAGGGNTIYFGEGSWLTVV.

V and J are TRBV5-8 and TRBJ1-3; 10 bases fit TRBD1. The CDR3 has 16 amino acids. V lost 0 bases and J lost 3; bases outside the gene matches: 3. CDR1 is SGHTS and CDR2 is YDEGEE in the germline V gene. CDR3 region: CASSLGDRGLGNTIYF. The CDR3 DNA reads TGTGCCAGCAGCTTGGGCGACAGGGGGCTTGGAAACACCATATATTTT.

The rearrangement uses TRBV19 and TRBJ1-3, with 8 positions matching TRBD1. V gave up 7 bases and J gave up 0 bases; unmatched junction bases: 8. Germline V lookup: CDR1 LNHDA, CDR2 SQIVND (reference sequence). This CDR3 has 16 residues. CDR3 nucleotides: TGTGCCAGTACCCGGACAGGGCCCCGCTCTGGAAACACCATATATTTT. Translation: CASTRTGPRSGNTIYF.

The gene calls are TRBV3-1 (or the pseudogene TRBV3-2) and TRBJ1-5; 8 nucleotides agree with TRBD1. CDR1 and CDR2 from the germline V gene are LGHDT and YNNKEL (reference sequence). V was clipped by 5 bases and J by 3 bases; unmatched bases: 3. The CDR3 has 14 amino acids. The CDR3 DNA reads as TGTGCCAGCAGCAAGGACAGGGACAATCAGCCCCAGCATTTT. Translation: CASSKDRDNQPQHF.

Here the CDR3 reads CASSEQGRDFYGYTF. The DNA of the CDR3 is TGTGCCAGCAGTGAACAAGGGCGGGATTTCTATGGCTACACCTTC. This chain links TRBV6-1 with TRBJ1-2; D is unresolved. The CDR3 totals 15 residues. The germline V gene encodes CDR1 MNHNS and CDR2 SASEGT. The ends were cut back, 2 bases at V and 4 bases at J, with 14 bases in the middle.

This clone has only one observation. This chain joins TRBV14 and TRBJ2-7; 7 bases align to TRBD1. The CDR3 extends over 14 amino acids. J was trimmed by 3 bases and V by 1 base; bases with no gene match: 3. Germline CDR1 and CDR2: SGHDN and FVKESK. CDR3 bases: TGTGCCAGCAGCCAAGGGGCAGGGGGCTACGAGCAGTACTTC. Its translation: CASSQGAGGYEQYF.